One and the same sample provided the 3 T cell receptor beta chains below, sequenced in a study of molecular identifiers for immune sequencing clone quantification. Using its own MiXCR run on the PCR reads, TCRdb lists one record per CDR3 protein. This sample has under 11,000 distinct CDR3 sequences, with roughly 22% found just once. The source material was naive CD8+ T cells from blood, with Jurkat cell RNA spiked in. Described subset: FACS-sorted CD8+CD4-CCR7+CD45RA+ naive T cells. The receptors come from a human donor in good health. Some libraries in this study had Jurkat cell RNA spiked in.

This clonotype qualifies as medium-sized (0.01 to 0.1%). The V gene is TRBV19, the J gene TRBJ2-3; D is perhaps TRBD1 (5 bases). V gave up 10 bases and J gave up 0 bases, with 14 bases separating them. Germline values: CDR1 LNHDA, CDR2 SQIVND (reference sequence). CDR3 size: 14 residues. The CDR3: CATTTAYSTDTQYF. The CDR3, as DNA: TGTGCCACCACGACAGCTTATAGCACAGATACGCAGTATTTT.

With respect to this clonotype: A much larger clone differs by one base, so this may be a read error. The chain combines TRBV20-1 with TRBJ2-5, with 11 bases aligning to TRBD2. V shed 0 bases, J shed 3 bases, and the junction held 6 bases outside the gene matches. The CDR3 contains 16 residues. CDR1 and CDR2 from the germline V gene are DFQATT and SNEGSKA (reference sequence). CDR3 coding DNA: TGCAGTGCTAGAGATACTAGCGGGGGCTCAGAAGAGACCCAGTACTTC. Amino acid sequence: CSARDTSGGSEETQYF.

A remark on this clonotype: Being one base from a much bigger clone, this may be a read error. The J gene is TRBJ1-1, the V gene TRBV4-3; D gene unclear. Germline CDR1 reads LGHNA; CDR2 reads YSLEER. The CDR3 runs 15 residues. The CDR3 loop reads CASSQVRIEGTGAFF. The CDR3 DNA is TGCGCCAGCAGCCAAGTAAGGATCGAAGGCACTGGAGCTTTCTTT.